The clone carrying this T cell receptor beta chain was seen only a few times. The data are from a study of patients and donors after allogeneic stem cell transplantation. TCRdb reanalysed the RT-PCR reads using MiXCR and keeps one entry per CDR3 protein. The table has 100,000 to 120,000 distinct CDR3 sequences, around 35% seen once. The CDR3 is 16 amino acids. Germline trimming cut 5 bases from V and 2 bases from J; bases unmatched to any gene: 8. Germline V lookup: CDR1 SEHNR, CDR2 FQNEAQ (reference sequence). The rearrangement uses TRBV7-9 and TRBJ1-5; 8 nucleotides align to TRBD1. Sequences were obtained from blood, either unsorted or a sorted T cell fraction (not recorded which). The receptor was derived from a human donor who was either an allogeneic HSCT recipient or a stem cell or donor lymphocyte infusion donor (not recorded which). It is not recorded whose cells these are; they may come from a transplant donor. CDR3 coding DNA: TGTGCCAGCAGCCCAGGACAGGGAACCGGCAATCAGCCCCAGCATTTT. Its protein is CASSPGQGTGNQPQHF.